This T cell receptor beta chain is drawn from a study of blood T cell repertoires in COVID-19. Data came from immunoSEQ multiplex PCR; TCRdb stores just in-frame clones and leaves some out. The top ten hold more than 1.5% of the sample, which has approximately 260,000 clones, roughly 86% seen once. Trimming cost V 1 base and J 5 bases; bases outside gene matches: 8. Germline V gene sequence: CDR1 SGDLS, CDR2 YYNGEE. The CDR3 extends over 15 amino acids. This chain uses TRBV9 with TRBJ2-7; 8 nucleotides agree with TRBD2. The origin of this receptor is a woman aged 55 to 70 who had recovered from COVID-19. The sample was PBMCs or T cells enriched from blood (not recorded which). The CDR3 here is CASSVTPQRGNEQYF. The CDR3 DNA is TGTGCCAGCAGCGTAACTCCCCAGCGGGGGAACGAGCAGTACTTC. Looking up the rest from reference TRBV9 and TRBJ2-7 gives the full variable domain: DSGVTQTPKHLITATGQRVTLRCSPRSGDLSVYWYQQSLDQGLQFLIQYYNGEERAKGNILERFSAQQFPDLHSELNLSSLELGDSALYFCASSVTPQRGNEQYFGPGTRLTVT.